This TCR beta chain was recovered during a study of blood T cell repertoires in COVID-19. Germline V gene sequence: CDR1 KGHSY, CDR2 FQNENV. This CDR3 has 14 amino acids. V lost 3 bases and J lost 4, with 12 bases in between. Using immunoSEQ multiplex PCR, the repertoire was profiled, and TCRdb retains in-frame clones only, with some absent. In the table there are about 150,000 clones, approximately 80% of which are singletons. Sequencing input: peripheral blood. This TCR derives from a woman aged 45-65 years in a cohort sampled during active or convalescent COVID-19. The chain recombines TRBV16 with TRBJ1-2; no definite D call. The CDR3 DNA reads TGTGCCAGCAGCCAGAGGGATTCCGGCTATGGCTACACCTTC. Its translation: CASSQRDSGYGYTF.